The next 18 T cell receptor beta chains were all read from a single sample in a study of blood T cell repertoires in COVID-19 (TCRdb year 2020). Library preparation employed the immunoSEQ multiplex PCR assay. TCRdb took over this immuneACCESS table, retaining in-frame rearrangements with V and J assigned. Such tables are incomplete; in checked studies, under half of the missing clones stem from an unresolved V gene, and the remainder is unexplained. In this sample the table shows a few hundred thousand clones, roughly 84% of which occur a single time. Jointly, the top ten make up over 15% of the sample. Material: peripheral blood. These TCRs come from a man aged 50 or older with COVID-19, enrolled during active disease.

The chain joins TRBV11-2 to TRBJ2-3, with D possibly being TRBD1 (6 bases). Per germline, CDR1 SGHAT and CDR2 FQNNGV. V gave up 0 bases and J gave up 2 bases, with 15 bases separating them. This CDR3 region has 17 residues. In DNA form, the CDR3 reads TGTGCCAGCAGCTTAGACCCCGGAGGACAGATCACAGATACGCAGTATTTT. Its protein is CASSLDPGGQITDTQYF.

A single count supports this clone. V gene TRBV18 combines with J gene TRBJ2-7; 8 nucleotides agree with TRBD1. V was clipped by 4 bases and J by 3 bases; unmatched bases: 8. Germline CDR1 KGHSH, CDR2 LQKENI. The CDR3 length is 15 residues. CDR3 protein: CASSLAGGLNYEQYF. CDR3 bases: TGTGCCAGCTCACTGGCAGGGGGCCTGAACTACGAGCAGTACTTC.

V usage is TRBV30 and J usage is TRBJ1-2; TRBD1 might be the D (6 bases). Trimming shortened V by 3 bases and J by 4 bases, and 18 bases separated the two germline ends. The CDR3 is made up of 15 amino acids. Germline CDR1 GTSNPN, CDR2 SVGIG (reference sequence). The CDR3 sequence is CAWRDLTGSVYGYTF. The CDR3 nucleotides are TGTGCCTGGAGAGATCTAACAGGGTCGGTCTATGGCTACACCTTC.

The chain recombines TRBV28 with TRBJ1-6; 9 nucleotides match TRBD1. V was pared by 5 bases and J by 5 bases, with 1 base of the junction left unmatched. The CDR3 loop spans 14 amino acids. Germline V gene sequence: CDR1 MDHEN, CDR2 SYDVKM. The CDR3 sequence: CASSDRGNNSPLHF. The DNA for the CDR3 is TGTGCCAGCAGTGACAGGGGGAATAATTCACCCCTCCACTTT.

This chain joins TRBV5-1 and TRBJ2-1, with 9 bases matching TRBD1. J lost 5 bases, V lost 0 bases, and 3 bases had no gene match. In germline, CDR1 is SGHRS, CDR2 YFSETQ. The CDR3 is 15 amino acids. The CDR3 DNA sequence: TGCGCCAGCAGCTTGGGGGGACAGGGACACAATGAGCAGTTCTTC. Its translation is CASSLGGQGHNEQFF.

The V call is TRBV27, the J call TRBJ1-1; D is uncertain. The ends were cut back, 2 bases at V and 2 bases at J, with 9 bases in the middle. CDR3 length equals 14 residues. Germline loops: CDR1 MNHEY, CDR2 SMNVEV (reference sequence). CDR3 region: CASSLKRVNTEAFF. The CDR3 DNA reads as TGTGCCAGCAGTTTAAAGAGGGTCAACACTGAAGCTTTCTTT.

The rearrangement uses TRBV29-1 and TRBJ2-1, with TRBD1 matching over 7 bases. V was pared by 7 bases and J by 0 bases, with 9 bases of the junction left unmatched. CDR3 length: 15 amino acids. Germline V lookup: CDR1 SQVTM, CDR2 ANQGSEA. CDR3 residues: CSAETGSGSYNEQFF. For the CDR3, the DNA is TGCAGCGCCGAGACAGGGAGTGGCTCCTACAATGAGCAGTTCTTC.

This clone showed up just once. The V gene is TRBV10-3, the J gene TRBJ2-1; 8 bases map to TRBD2. After removal of 6 bases from V and 2 bases from J, the junction contained 9 bases not matched to a gene. CDR3 length: 16 residues. Germline lookup yields CDR1 ENHRY and CDR2 SYGVKD. CDR3 bases: TGTGCCATCAGCCCAATCGGGACTAGAGCCTACAATGAGCAGTTCTTC. Its protein product is CAISPIGTRAYNEQFF.

The table lists this clone with a few counts. This sequence joins TRBV27 and TRBJ2-5; D gene unclear. Germline CDR1 MNHEY, CDR2 SMNVEV (reference sequence). This CDR3 is 13 amino acids long. Between the trimmed V and J ends, which lost 6 bases and 2 bases, there was a span of 10 bases. The DNA for the CDR3 is TGTGCCAGCAGGATGAGATTTCAAGAGACCCAGTACTTC. This gives the protein CASRMRFQETQYF.

This clone was found once. The genes are TRBV7-2 and TRBJ2-4; 11 bases map to TRBD2. V lost 5 bases to trimming and J lost 8 bases; unmatched junction nucleotides: 5. This CDR3 contains 14 residues. Germline loops: CDR1 SGHTA, CDR2 FQGNSA. The CDR3 DNA sequence: TGTGCCAGCAGCCCTACTAGCGGGAGTGACATTCAGTACTTC. Encoded protein: CASSPTSGSDIQYF.

Many counts were recorded for this clone. The rearrangement joins TRBV19 to TRBJ1-5, with 7 bases that match TRBD1. Per the germline V gene, CDR1 is LNHDA and CDR2 is SQIVND (reference sequence). V lost 4 bases, J lost 4 bases, and 4 bases stayed unmatched. The CDR3 spans 14 residues. The CDR3 loop is CASSTGQANQPQHF. The CDR3 DNA is TGTGCCAGTAGTACCGGACAGGCAAATCAGCCCCAGCATTTT.

The chain combines TRBV9 with TRBJ2-3; D perhaps matches TRBD1 (5 bases). Germline V gives CDR1 SGDLS, CDR2 YYNGEE. V dropped 3 bases and J dropped 0 bases, with 8 bases sitting between them. The CDR3 consists of 14 residues. As DNA, the CDR3 is TGTGCCAGCAGCGGGGGCCTTAGCACAGATACGCAGTATTTT. Protein: CASSGGLSTDTQYF.

The rearrangement joins TRBV18 to TRBJ2-1, with 8 nucleotides matching TRBD2. V shed 1 base and J 4 bases; nucleotides not matched to a gene: 6. This CDR3 spans 16 amino acids. Germline lookup yields CDR1 KGHSH and CDR2 LQKENI. The CDR3 nucleotides read TGTGCCAGCTCACCACTGTATAGCGGGGATTACAATGAGCAGTTCTTC. Protein product: CASSPLYSGDYNEQFF.

The chain links TRBV6-2 or TRBV6-3 to TRBJ2-7; 10 positions match TRBD1. The CDR3 is made up of 14 amino acids. Per germline, CDR1 MNHEY and CDR2 SVGEGT. V was pared by 5 bases and J by 8 bases, with 9 bases of the junction left unmatched. Here the CDR3 DNA reads TGTGCCAGCAGTAACACCGGGACAGGGGTCAAGCAGTACTTC. Translation gives CASSNTGTGVKQYF.

V gene TRBV30 combines with J gene TRBJ1-4, with D hard to call. The CDR3 is 13 amino acids. Trimming shortened V by 0 bases and J by 2 bases, and 4 bases separated the two germline ends. CDR1 and CDR2 from the germline V gene are GTSNPN and SVGIG (reference sequence). The CDR3 reads CAWSVRTNEKLFF. The CDR3 region has the DNA TGTGCCTGGAGTGTACGGACTAATGAAAAACTGTTTTTT.

The chain recombines TRBV5-4 with TRBJ1-6, with a possible D match to TRBD1 (6 bases). The germline CDR1 and CDR2 sequences are SGHNT and YYREEE (reference sequence). V lost 4 bases and J 7 bases, leaving 12 bases between the germline ends. CDR3 length: 14 amino acids. CDR3 DNA sequence: TGTGCCAGCAGCCTCCGGACAGCGAATTCACCCCTCCACTTT. Its protein product is CASSLRTANSPLHF.

This clone was seen only a few times. J is TRBJ1-3 and V is TRBV18; perhaps TRBD1 as D (6 bases). Germline-derived CDR1 and CDR2 are KGHSH and LQKENI. CDR3 length equals 16 residues. The V and J ends lost 3 bases and 2 bases respectively, with 14 bases between them. The CDR3 sequence is CASSPTGLGAGNTIYF. Written as DNA, the CDR3 is TGTGCCAGCTCACCTACAGGGTTAGGCGCTGGAAACACCATATATTTT.

This rearrangement joins TRBV3-1 (or the pseudogene TRBV3-2) to TRBJ2-3, with a tentative D call TRBD1 (5 bases). V was trimmed by 0 bases and J by 3 bases, leaving 10 bases between them. This CDR3 has 15 residues. The V gene's germline CDR1 is LGHDT and CDR2 YNNKEL (reference sequence). The CDR3 nucleotides read TGTGCCAGCAGCCAAGATCTGGGGCTTACAGATACGCAGTATTTT. Translated, it gives CASSQDLGLTDTQYF.